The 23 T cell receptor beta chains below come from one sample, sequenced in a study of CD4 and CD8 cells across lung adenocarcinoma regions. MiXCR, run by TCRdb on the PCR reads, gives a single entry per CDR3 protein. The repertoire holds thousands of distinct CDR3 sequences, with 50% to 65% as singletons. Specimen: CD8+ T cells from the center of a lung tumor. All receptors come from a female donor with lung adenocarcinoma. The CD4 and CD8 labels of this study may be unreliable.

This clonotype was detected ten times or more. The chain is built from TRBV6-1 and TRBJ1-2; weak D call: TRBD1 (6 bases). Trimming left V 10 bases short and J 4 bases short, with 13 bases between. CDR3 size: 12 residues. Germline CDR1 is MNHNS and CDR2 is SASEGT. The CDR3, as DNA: TGTGCCAACGGGGGGCCTTTCTATGGCTACACCTTC. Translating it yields CANGGPFYGYTF.

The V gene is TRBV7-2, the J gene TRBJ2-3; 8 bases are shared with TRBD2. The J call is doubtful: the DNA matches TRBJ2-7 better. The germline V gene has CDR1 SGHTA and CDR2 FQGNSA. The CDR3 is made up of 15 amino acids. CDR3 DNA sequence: TGTGCCAGCAGCTTTTCCGGGACTAGAGGCAATGAGCAGTACTTC. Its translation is CASSFSGTRGNEQYF.

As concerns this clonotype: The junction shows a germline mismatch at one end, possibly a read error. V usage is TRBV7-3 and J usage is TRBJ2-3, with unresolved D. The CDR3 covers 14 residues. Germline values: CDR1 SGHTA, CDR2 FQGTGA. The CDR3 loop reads CASSVSRTTDTQYF. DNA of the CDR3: TGTGCCAGCAGCGTAAGCAGGACCACAGATACGCAGTACTTT.

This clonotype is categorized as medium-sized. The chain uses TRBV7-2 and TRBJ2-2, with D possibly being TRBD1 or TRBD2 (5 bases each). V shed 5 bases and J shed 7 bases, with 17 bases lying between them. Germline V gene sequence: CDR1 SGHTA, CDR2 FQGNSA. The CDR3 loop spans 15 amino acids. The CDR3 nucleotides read TGTGCCAGCAGCCCTCCCGGGGCGAGTGGCGGGGAGCTGTTTTTT. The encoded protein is CASSPPGASGGELFF.

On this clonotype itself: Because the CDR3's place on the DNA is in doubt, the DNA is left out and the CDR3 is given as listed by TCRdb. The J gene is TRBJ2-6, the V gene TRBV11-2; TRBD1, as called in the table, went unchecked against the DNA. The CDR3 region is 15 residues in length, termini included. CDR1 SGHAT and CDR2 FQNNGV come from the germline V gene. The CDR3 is CASSFGGGAEDTQYF.

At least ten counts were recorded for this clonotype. The CDR3 loop is CASSSLDRGIFLSYTF. The CDR3 DNA reads TGTGCCAGCAGTTCCCTGGACCGAGGCATTTTCCTTAGCTACACCTTC. V and J are TRBV6-5 and TRBJ1-2; no reliable D call. V was trimmed by 4 bases and J by 9 bases, leaving 24 bases between them. Germline V lookup: CDR1 MNHEY, CDR2 SVGAGI. The CDR3 is 16 residues long.

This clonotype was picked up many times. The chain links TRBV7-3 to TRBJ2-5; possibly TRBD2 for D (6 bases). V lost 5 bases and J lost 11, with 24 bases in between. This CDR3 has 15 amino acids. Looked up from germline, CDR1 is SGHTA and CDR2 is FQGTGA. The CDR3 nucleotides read TGTGCCAGCAGCCCTGGAGGGCCGGGCTACAATGAGCAGTACTTC. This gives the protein CASSPGGPGYNEQYF.

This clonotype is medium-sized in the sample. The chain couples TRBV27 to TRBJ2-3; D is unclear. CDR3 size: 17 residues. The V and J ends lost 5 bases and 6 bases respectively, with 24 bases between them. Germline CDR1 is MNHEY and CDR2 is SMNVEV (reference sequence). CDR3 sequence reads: CASSQTVESRISDTQYF. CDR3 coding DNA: TGTGCCAGCAGTCAAACAGTAGAGTCGAGGATATCGGATACGCAGTATTTT.

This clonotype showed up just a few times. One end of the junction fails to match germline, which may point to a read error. CDR3 in amino acids: CTSGANVQNF. CDR3 bases: TGCACCTCTGGGGCCAACGTCCAGAATTTC. The chain has TRBV6-1 and TRBJ2-6; the D gene is possibly TRBD1 (5 bases). The CDR3 has 10 amino acids. CDR1 and CDR2 from the germline V gene are MNHNS and SASEGT.

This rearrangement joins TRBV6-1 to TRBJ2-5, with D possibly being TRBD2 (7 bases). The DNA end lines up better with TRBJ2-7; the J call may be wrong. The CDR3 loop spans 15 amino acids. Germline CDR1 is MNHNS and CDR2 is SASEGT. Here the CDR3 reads CASSQEGGGPYEQYF. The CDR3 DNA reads TGTGCCAGCAGCCAGGAGGGGGGAGGGCCCTACGAGCAGTACTTC.

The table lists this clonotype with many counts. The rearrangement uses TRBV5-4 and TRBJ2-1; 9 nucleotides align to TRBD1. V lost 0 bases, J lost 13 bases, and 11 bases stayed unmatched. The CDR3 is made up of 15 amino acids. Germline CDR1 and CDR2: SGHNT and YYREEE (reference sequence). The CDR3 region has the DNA TGTGCCAGCAGCTTGGCGATGGGACAGGGAGAGACCCAGTTCTTC. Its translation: CASSLAMGQGETQFF.

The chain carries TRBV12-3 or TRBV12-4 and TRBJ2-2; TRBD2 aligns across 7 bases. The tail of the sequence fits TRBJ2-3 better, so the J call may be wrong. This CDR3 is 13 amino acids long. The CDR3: CASRRGSAGTQYF. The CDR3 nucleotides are TGTGCCAGCAGGCGGGGGTCTGCCGGTACGCAGTATTTT.

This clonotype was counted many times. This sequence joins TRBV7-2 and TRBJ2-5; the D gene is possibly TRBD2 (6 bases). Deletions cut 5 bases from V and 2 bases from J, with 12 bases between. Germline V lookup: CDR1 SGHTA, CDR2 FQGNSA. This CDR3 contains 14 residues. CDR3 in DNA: TGTGCCAGCAGCCCGGACTACCTACAAGAGACCCAGTACTTC. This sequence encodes CASSPDYLQETQYF.

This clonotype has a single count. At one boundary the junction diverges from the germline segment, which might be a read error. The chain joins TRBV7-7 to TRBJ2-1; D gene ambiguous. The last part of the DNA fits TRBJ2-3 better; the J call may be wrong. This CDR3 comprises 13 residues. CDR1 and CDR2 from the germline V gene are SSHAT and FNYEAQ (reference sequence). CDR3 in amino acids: CASSAAANPAQYF. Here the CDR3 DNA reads TGTGCTAGCAGTGCCGCGGCGAACCCTGCGCAGTATTTT.

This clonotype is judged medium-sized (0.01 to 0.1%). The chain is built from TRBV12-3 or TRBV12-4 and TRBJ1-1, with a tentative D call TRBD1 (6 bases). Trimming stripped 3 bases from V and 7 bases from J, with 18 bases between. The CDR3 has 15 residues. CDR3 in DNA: TGTGCCAGCAGTTTCATTGGCAGGGGCAGAAGTGAAGCTTTCTTT. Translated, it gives CASSFIGRGRSEAFF.

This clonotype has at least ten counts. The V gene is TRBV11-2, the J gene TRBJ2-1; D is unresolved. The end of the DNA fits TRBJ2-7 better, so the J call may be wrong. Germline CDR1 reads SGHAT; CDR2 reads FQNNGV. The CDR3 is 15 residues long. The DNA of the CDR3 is TGTGCCAGCAGCTCTACACCGAGCTCCTACAATGAGCAGTACTTC. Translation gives CASSSTPSSYNEQYF.

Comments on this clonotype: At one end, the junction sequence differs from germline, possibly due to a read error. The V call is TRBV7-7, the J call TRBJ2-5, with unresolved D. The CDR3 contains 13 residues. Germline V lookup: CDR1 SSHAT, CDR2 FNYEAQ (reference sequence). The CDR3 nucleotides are TGTGCTAGCACGTCCGGATCCGGCGAGACCCAGTACTTC. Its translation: CASTSGSGETQYF.

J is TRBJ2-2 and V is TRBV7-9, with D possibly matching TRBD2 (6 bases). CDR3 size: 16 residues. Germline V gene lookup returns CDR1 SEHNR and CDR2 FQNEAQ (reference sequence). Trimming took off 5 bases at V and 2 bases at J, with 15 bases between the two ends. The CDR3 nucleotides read TGTGCCAGCAGCCCTTCCCGGGACTTAAACACCGGGGAGCTGTTTTTT. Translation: CASSPSRDLNTGELFF.

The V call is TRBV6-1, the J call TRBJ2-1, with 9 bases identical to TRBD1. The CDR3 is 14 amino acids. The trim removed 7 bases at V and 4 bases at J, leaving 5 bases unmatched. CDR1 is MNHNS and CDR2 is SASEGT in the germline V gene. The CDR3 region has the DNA TGTGCCAGCAATGGGGACAGGGTGTACAATGAGCAGTTCTTC. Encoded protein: CASNGDRVYNEQFF.

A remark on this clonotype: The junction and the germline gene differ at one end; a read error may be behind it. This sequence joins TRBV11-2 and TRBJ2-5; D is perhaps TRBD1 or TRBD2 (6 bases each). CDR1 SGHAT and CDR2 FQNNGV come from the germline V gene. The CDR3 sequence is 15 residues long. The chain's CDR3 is CATGLGGGPQDTQYF. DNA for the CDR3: TGTGCCACGGGGCTCGGGGGCGGGCCCCAAGATACCCAGTACTTC.

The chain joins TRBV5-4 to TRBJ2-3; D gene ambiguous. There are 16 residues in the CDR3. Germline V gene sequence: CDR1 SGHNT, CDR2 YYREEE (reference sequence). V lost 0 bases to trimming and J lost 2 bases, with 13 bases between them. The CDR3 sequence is CASSLAGVWVTDTQYF. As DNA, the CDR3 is TGTGCCAGCAGCTTGGCAGGAGTGTGGGTCACAGATACGCAGTATTTT.

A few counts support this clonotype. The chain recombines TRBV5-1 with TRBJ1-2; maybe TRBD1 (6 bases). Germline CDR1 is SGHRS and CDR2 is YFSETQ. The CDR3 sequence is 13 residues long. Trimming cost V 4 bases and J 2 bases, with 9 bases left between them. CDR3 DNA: TGCGCCAGCAGCGGCGGACAGAACTATGGCTACACCTTC. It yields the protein CASSGGQNYGYTF.

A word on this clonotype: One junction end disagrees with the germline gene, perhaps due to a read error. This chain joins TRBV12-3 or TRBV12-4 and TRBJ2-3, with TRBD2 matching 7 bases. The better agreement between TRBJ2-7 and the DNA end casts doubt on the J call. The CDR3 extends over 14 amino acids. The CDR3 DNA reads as TGTGGCAGCACGTGGGGGGGAGCCAGAAATACGCAGTACTTC. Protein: CGSTWGGARNTQYF.